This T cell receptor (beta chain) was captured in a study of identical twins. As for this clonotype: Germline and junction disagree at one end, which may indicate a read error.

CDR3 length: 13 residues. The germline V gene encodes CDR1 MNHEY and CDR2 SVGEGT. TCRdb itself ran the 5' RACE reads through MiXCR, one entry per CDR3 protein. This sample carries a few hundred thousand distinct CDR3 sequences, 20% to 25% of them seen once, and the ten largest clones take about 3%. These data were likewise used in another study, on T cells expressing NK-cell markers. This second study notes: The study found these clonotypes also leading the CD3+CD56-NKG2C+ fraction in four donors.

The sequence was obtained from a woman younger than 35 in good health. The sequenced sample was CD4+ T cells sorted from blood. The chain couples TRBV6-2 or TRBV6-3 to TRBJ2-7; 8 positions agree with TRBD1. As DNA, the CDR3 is TGTGTCAGCAGGTACCGGGACAGGCTCGAGCAGTACTTC. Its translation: CVSRYRDRLEQYF.